Below are 14 T cell receptor beta chains sequenced from a single sample in a study of liver allograft versus peripheral blood T cells. Study context: Transplanted livers and recipients' peripheral blood had their T cell receptor repertoires compared.

TCRdb re-derived calls from the reads in MiXCR, one entry per CDR3 protein. This table has about 5,200 distinct CDR3 sequences, 15% to 20% appearing once. These receptors originate from a human patient who had a liver transplant. Some T cells here may be from the graft donor.

The chain uses TRBV7-9 and TRBJ2-1; D not resolved. V shed 2 bases and J shed 7 bases, with 9 bases lying between them. CDR1 SEHNR and CDR2 FQNEAQ come from the germline V gene (reference sequence). This CDR3 region has 13 residues. The CDR3 sequence: CASSLSMVNEQFF. DNA of the CDR3: TGTGCCAGCAGCTTAAGTATGGTGAATGAGCAGTTCTTC.

Ten or more counts support this clonotype. V is TRBV20-1 and J is TRBJ2-1; 9 bases match TRBD2. The CDR3 consists of 15 residues. J was trimmed by 5 bases and V by 2 bases; bases with no gene match: 7. Per germline, CDR1 DFQATT and CDR2 SNEGSKA (reference sequence). The CDR3 DNA reads as TGCAGTGCTAGAAACCCTAGCGGGACCAACAATGAGCAGTTCTTC. Translating it yields CSARNPSGTNNEQFF.

This chain links TRBV10-2 with TRBJ1-2; perhaps TRBD1 as D (6 bases). The CDR3 spans 16 residues. The ends were cut back, 0 bases at V and 4 bases at J, with 15 bases in the middle. CDR1 is WSHSY and CDR2 is SAAADI in the germline V gene. CDR3 sequence (DNA): TGCGCCAGCAGTGAGTCTGCGGGGGCGTACTTCTATGGCTACACCTTC. Translation: CASSESAGAYFYGYTF.

This clonotype was picked up many times. V and J are TRBV27 and TRBJ1-5; D is undetermined. Trimming left V 0 bases short and J 4 bases short, with 7 bases between. CDR1 and CDR2 from the germline V gene are MNHEY and SMNVEV (reference sequence). The CDR3 sequence is 14 residues long. In nucleotides, the CDR3 is TGTGCCAGCAGTTTATCGGACGAAAATCAGCCCCAGCATTTT. This gives the protein CASSLSDENQPQHF.

To note about this clonotype: This could be a read error, since a much larger clone is one nucleotide away. The gene calls are TRBV27 and TRBJ1-1; D not resolved. The CDR3 spans 19 residues. Germline V gene lookup returns CDR1 MNHEY and CDR2 SMNVEV (reference sequence). Written as DNA, the CDR3 is TGTGCCAGCAGTTTAGATCTGGTGGCTTCCTCTCTTATGAACTCTGAAGCTTTCTTT. Protein product: CASSLDLVASSLMNSEAFF.

The V gene is TRBV30, the J gene TRBJ1-5; no reliable D call. Between the trimmed V and J ends, which lost 0 bases and 4 bases, there was a span of 7 bases. Germline lookup yields CDR1 GTSNPN and CDR2 SVGIG (reference sequence). The CDR3 contains 13 residues. CDR3 amino acids: CAWSVTLNQPQHF. DNA of the CDR3: TGTGCCTGGAGTGTGACGTTAAATCAGCCCCAGCATTTT.

The chain links TRBV28 to TRBJ1-5; D is undetermined. The V end lost 7 bases, the J end lost 0 bases, and 10 bases lay between the germline ends. The CDR3 contains 14 residues. Germline CDR1 and CDR2: MDHEN and SYDVKM. In DNA, the CDR3 is TGTGCCAGCACCCAGATTTATAGCAATCAGCCCCAGCATTTT. As protein: CASTQIYSNQPQHF. The whole variable domain, filled in from reference TRBV28 and TRBJ1-5, reads DVKVTQSSRYLVKRTGEKVFLECVQDMDHENMFWYRQDPGLGLRLIYFSYDVKMKEKGDIPEGYSVSREKKERFSLILESASTNQTSMYLCASTQIYSNQPQHFGDGTRLSIL.

This clonotype occurred a few times. The rearrangement joins TRBV27 to TRBJ2-1, with D possibly matching TRBD1 (6 bases). The CDR3 length is 15 residues. In germline, CDR1 is MNHEY, CDR2 SMNVEV (reference sequence). Trimming took off 1 base at V and 4 bases at J, with 11 bases between the two ends. The CDR3 here is CASSLWTEGYNEQFF. DNA for the CDR3: TGTGCCAGCAGTTTATGGACAGAGGGTTACAATGAGCAGTTCTTC.

This clonotype is medium-sized. The chain is built from TRBV27 and TRBJ1-1; 8 bases align to TRBD1. The CDR3 contains 12 residues. The germline gives CDR1 MNHEY, CDR2 SMNVEV (reference sequence). Unmatched junction bases numbered 5, after V lost 3 bases and J lost 11 bases. CDR3 region: CASSFTGGSAFF. The CDR3 DNA reads as TGTGCCAGCAGTTTCACAGGGGGGTCGGCTTTCTTT.

This clonotype was detected only a few times. The chain is built from TRBV28 and TRBJ2-1; 12 positions agree with TRBD2. This CDR3 is built from 22 residues. Losses at the gene ends were 5 bases for V and 0 bases for J; bases not matched to a gene: 20. From germline, CDR1 is MDHEN and CDR2 SYDVKM. The CDR3, as DNA: TGTGCCAGCAGTCCTGGACTAGCGGGACGGCTGGGACAAACGGTCTCCTACAATGAGCAGTTCTTC. This encodes CASSPGLAGRLGQTVSYNEQFF.

This clonotype is hyperexpanded by share. This chain joins TRBV24-1 and TRBJ1-1, with TRBD1 matching over 9 bases. CDR1 and CDR2 (germline): KGHDR, SFDVKD. Germline trimming cut 10 bases from V and 1 base from J; bases unmatched to any gene: 6. The CDR3 spans 14 residues. DNA of the CDR3: TGTGCCACTCGGACAGGGGAGAGGAACACTGAAGCTTTCTTT. This encodes CATRTGERNTEAFF.

The gene calls are TRBV20-1 and TRBJ2-1, with D possibly matching TRBD1 (6 bases). The V end was cut by 2 bases, the J end by 0 bases, with 11 bases between. CDR3 size: 15 residues. Germline V gives CDR1 DFQATT, CDR2 SNEGSKA (reference sequence). CDR3 in amino acids: CSARNRALSYNEQFF. The CDR3 bases are TGCAGTGCTAGAAACAGGGCCCTCTCCTACAATGAGCAGTTCTTC.

This clonotype occurred once. Given a much more abundant clone one base away, this may be a read error. The chain joins TRBV6-2 or TRBV6-3 to TRBJ2-1; 9 nucleotides align to TRBD2. After removal of 0 bases from V and 10 bases from J, the junction contained 1 base not matched to a gene. The CDR3 has 13 amino acids. CDR1 and CDR2 (germline): MNHEY, SVGEGT. The CDR3 here is CASSYSGLAEQFF. CDR3 bases: TGTGCCAGCAGTTACTCAGGACTAGCGGAGCAGTTCTTC.

The chain combines TRBV11-2 with TRBJ2-5; 7 bases fit TRBD2. This CDR3 comprises 16 residues. From germline, CDR1 is SGHAT and CDR2 FQNNGV. With 1 base clipped from V and 8 bases from J, the junction kept 13 bases outside the gene matches. The CDR3 nucleotides read TGTGCCAGCAGCTTAGGCAGACTAGCTGGGGCAAGAACCCAGTACTTC. It encodes CASSLGRLAGARTQYF.